What follows describes a single T cell receptor (beta chain). This clonotype has just a few counts. Its specific antigen is unknown. The input lacks base qualities; no much larger clone sits a single base away. The data were obtained in a study of CD8 T cells in ankylosing spondylitis listed by TCRdb under 2017. Context from the whole study: To find TCR variants linked to disease, the study profiled T cell receptor beta repertoires in ankylosing spondylitis patients and healthy donors. In total, the full study cohort was made up of roughly 100 healthy donors and 25 or so ankylosing spondylitis patients. Peripheral blood was sampled, and synovial fluid was additionally collected from ankylosing spondylitis patients. Study-wide conclusions, independent of this receptor: Some motif variants were previously reported in synovial fluid and blood of reactive arthritis patients, suggesting common disease-initiation mechanisms. In peripheral blood, the disease-linked clones were found at relatively low frequencies and had a CD8+ phenotype. The disease-linked clones were reported to be significantly enriched in matched synovial fluid samples from ankylosing spondylitis patients. Blood from ankylosing spondylitis patients appeared to be characterized by a TCR beta motif made up of seven or eight highly homologous amino acid variants.

CDR1 DFQATT and CDR2 SNEGSKA were looked up in the germline V gene (reference sequence). The germline V end is reduced by 6 bases and the J end by 2 bases; junction bases left unmatched: 7. The CDR3 has 15 amino acids, counting the end cysteine and phenylalanine. Solely the CDR3 DNA is kept, with 45 bases framed from the first base. Sequencing used an Illumina HiSeq 2500. Quantitative 5'-RACE with molecular barcodes was used to prepare TCR beta libraries. Concerning the study's data processing: A new computational method based on a probabilistic model of VDJ rearrangement was used to identify disease-linked TCR variants. TCRdb reanalyzed the raw reads on its own, using fastp at Q25 for trimming and MiXCR for clone calling, and kept in-frame beta chains. CDR3 protein sequences are deduplicated, and each keeps its most common genes and DNA. In this record, the V and J calls reflect TCRdb's handling and not the investigators' own analysis. This sample holds hundreds of thousands of distinct CDR3 sequences; under 30% were observed only once. 6.6% of the sample belongs to the ten largest clones.

This TCR was recovered from a male donor with ankylosing spondylitis or in good health (not recorded which). Sequencing was performed on blood, either unsorted or a sorted T cell fraction (not recorded which). Recombination joined TRBV20-1 with TRBJ2-1; the junction holds 10 bases that match TRBD2. The CDR3 reads CSAMTLAGAYNEQFF. The nucleotides read TGCAGTGCAATGACTCTAGCGGGAGCCTACAATGAGCAGTTCTTC.